The rows below give T cell receptor beta chains drawn from one sample of a study of shared clonotypes between healthy human individuals. The method was immunoSEQ multiplex PCR; TCRdb's version includes in-frame clones alone and lacks a portion of them. The table records fewer than 1.6 million clones, approximately 98.5% of them present only once. Sequenced sample: naive CD4+ T cells sorted from blood. All receptors come from a man between 25 and 39 years old in good health. CDR3s include the opening cysteine and the closing phenylalanine or tryptophan. D genes are given only for firm matches. Expanded clones are given a class, and other clones once, few, many or no size at all.

V gene	J gene	clone size	D gene	CDR3 length	CDR3 protein	CDR3 DNA
TRBV18	TRBJ2-7	NA	NA	14	CASSPRAMGEEQYF	TGTGCCAGCTCCCCGAGGGCCATGGGTGAGGAGCAGTACTTC
TRBV5-1	TRBJ2-2	NA	NA	14	CASSLFTDTGELFF	TGCGCCAGCAGCTTGTTTACCGACACCGGGGAGCTGTTTTTT
TRBV29-1	TRBJ1-5	NA	NA	12	CSVGAGDQPQHF	TGCAGCGTGGGAGCAGGAGATCAGCCCCAGCATTTT
TRBV20-1	TRBJ1-3	NA	NA	11	CSWISGNTIYF	TGCAGTTGGATCTCTGGAAACACCATATATTTT
TRBV28	TRBJ1-5	NA	NA	13	CASTLRPGQPQHF	TGTGCCAGCACCCTCAGGCCAGGGCAGCCCCAGCATTTT
TRBV5-6	TRBJ2-3	NA	NA	16	CASSLGRGSRTDTQYF	TGTGCCAGCAGCTTGGGTAGGGGTTCGCGCACAGATACGCAGTATTTT
TRBV10-3	TRBJ2-7	once	TRBD2	17	CAISEATPGLGSREQYF	TGTGCCATCAGTGAGGCCACTCCGGGACTAGGGTCCAGGGAGCAGTACTTC
TRBV7-9	TRBJ1-3	NA	NA	13	CASSLSSGNTIYF	TGTGCCAGCAGCTTAAGCTCTGGAAACACCATATATTTT
TRBV27	TRBJ1-5	NA	NA	15	CASSFEVGSNQPQHF	TGTGCCAGCAGTTTCGAGGTTGGAAGCAATCAGCCCCAGCATTTT
TRBV5-1	TRBJ2-7	NA	TRBD2	14	CASSLLAGTYEQYF	TGCGCCAGCAGCTTGTTAGCGGGAACCTACGAGCAGTACTTC
TRBV9	TRBJ2-7	NA	NA	16	CASSVGWGDGTYEQYF	TGTGCCAGCAGCGTTGGCTGGGGGGACGGGACCTACGAGCAGTACTTC
TRBV5-4	TRBJ2-1	NA	NA	14	CASSFGGSRDEQFF	TGTGCCAGCAGCTTTGGAGGGTCCAGGGATGAGCAGTTCTTC
TRBV5-1	TRBJ2-1	NA	TRBD2	15	CASSPTSGNYNEQFF	TGCGCCAGCAGCCCGACTAGCGGAAACTACAATGAGCAGTTCTTC
TRBV10-2	TRBJ2-5	NA	NA	13	CASSQGYQETQYF	TGCGCCAGCAGCCAGGGGTACCAAGAGACCCAGTACTTC
TRBV25-1	TRBJ1-1	once	TRBD1	16	CASSSWTGHMNTEAFF	TGTGCCAGCAGTTCTTGGACAGGGCATATGAACACTGAAGCTTTCTTT
TRBV7-8	TRBJ2-1	NA	NA	17	CASSLGGVASSYNEQFF	TGTGCCAGCAGCTTAGGAGGTGTGGCGAGCTCCTACAATGAGCAGTTCTTC
TRBV6-5	TRBJ1-3	NA	NA	16	CASSYSISGTGNTIYF	TGTGCCAGCAGTTACTCCATATCCGGGACCGGAAACACCATATATTTT
TRBV20-1	TRBJ1-2	NA	NA	8	CSARGYTF	TGCAGTGCTAGGGGCTACACCTTC
TRBV5-1	TRBJ2-1	NA	NA	15	CASSGPGAPRDEQFF	TGCGCCAGCAGCGGTCCGGGAGCGCCACGCGATGAGCAGTTCTTC
TRBV7-9	TRBJ2-5	NA	NA	14	CASSSGERKETQYF	TGTGCCAGCAGCTCCGGGGAAAGAAAGGAGACCCAGTACTTC
TRBV14	TRBJ1-1	NA	NA	18	CASSQSMERVLLNTEAFF	TGTGCCAGCAGCCAATCGATGGAACGGGTCCTCTTGAACACTGAAGCTTTCTTT
TRBV7-6	TRBJ2-2	NA	NA	17	CASSPLSGVTNTGELFF	TGTGCCAGCAGCCCCCTTTCTGGGGTGACGAACACCGGGGAGCTGTTTTTT
TRBV27	TRBJ2-2	NA	TRBD2	17	CASRIWNSGRAPGELFF	TGTGCCAGCAGAATATGGAATAGCGGGAGGGCCCCCGGGGAGCTGTTTTTT
TRBV30	TRBJ1-1	NA	NA	13	CAWRARPNTEAFF	TGTGCCTGGAGGGCCAGACCTAACACTGAAGCTTTCTTT
TRBV29-1	TRBJ1-1	NA	NA	14	CSVEAQFRDTEAFF	TGCAGCGTTGAAGCCCAGTTTAGGGACACTGAAGCTTTCTTT
TRBV9	TRBJ2-1	NA	NA	17	CASSVDVGSNIHNEQFF	TGTGCCAGCAGCGTAGACGTCGGTTCGAATATTCACAATGAGCAGTTCTTC
TRBV4-3	TRBJ1-1	NA	NA	16	CASSQDLRRVGTEAFF	TGCGCCAGCAGCCAAGATCTTCGGAGGGTCGGCACTGAAGCTTTCTTT
TRBV5-1	TRBJ2-7	NA	NA	15	CASSFGDWDSYEQYF	TGCGCCAGCAGCTTTGGGGACTGGGACTCCTACGAGCAGTACTTC
TRBV6-5	TRBJ2-2	once	NA	16	CASSYLQFANTGELFF	TGTGCCAGCAGTTACTTACAGTTCGCGAACACCGGGGAGCTGTTTTTT
TRBV7-2	TRBJ2-1	NA	NA	17	CASSLVRGVGVGNEQFF	TGTGCCAGCAGCTTAGTCCGTGGGGTTGGGGTAGGGAATGAGCAGTTCTTC
TRBV9	TRBJ1-1	NA	NA	16	CASSVEAGAGPTEAFF	TGTGCCAGCAGCGTAGAGGCAGGGGCAGGCCCCACTGAAGCTTTCTTT
TRBV7-2	TRBJ2-5	NA	NA	14	CASSLVGPSVTQYF	TGTGCCAGCAGCTTAGTGGGACCTAGTGTAACCCAGTACTTC
TRBV11-2	TRBJ2-7	NA	TRBD2	19	CASKVSHGQALAGPYEQYF	TGTGCCAGCAAGGTTTCCCATGGGCAGGCGCTAGCGGGACCCTACGAGCAGTACTTC
TRBV19	TRBJ1-2	NA	TRBD1	16	CASSAYRGEGDYGYTF	TGTGCCAGTAGTGCCTACAGGGGCGAGGGCGACTATGGCTACACCTTC
TRBV7-6	TRBJ2-3	NA	NA	16	CASSLGSGWATDTQYF	TGTGCCAGCAGCTTAGGATCAGGGTGGGCCACAGATACGCAGTATTTT
TRBV7-3	TRBJ2-3	NA	NA	15	CASSLTGTGTDTQYF	TGTGCCAGCAGCTTGACCGGGACGGGCACAGATACGCAGTATTTT
TRBV6-6	TRBJ2-5	NA	TRBD2	16	CASRVPGLAGQETQYF	TGTGCCAGCAGAGTACCGGGACTAGCGGGGCAAGAGACCCAGTACTTC